Here is one TCR beta chain with its context. This specimen comes from a study of control samples from healthy donors and cancer patients. TCRdb's table, derived via immunoSEQ multiplex PCR, lists solely in-frame clones and lacks some. The sample comprises 60,000 to 65,000 clones, 65% to 90% of which are singletons, and roughly 6% rests with the top ten. Trimming took 4 bases from V and 1 from J, leaving 13 bases between them. CDR3 size: 15 residues. Looked up from germline, CDR1 is PRHDT and CDR2 is FYEKMQ (reference sequence). The specimen was blood. This sequence was found in a man between 40 and 49 years old in good health. The chain is built from TRBV13 and TRBJ1-1; a possible D gene is TRBD1 (6 bases). CDR3 coding DNA: TGTGCCAGCAGCTCTTCGCGGGGGGCGAACACTGAAGCTTTCTTT. Translation: CASSSSRGANTEAFF.